This T cell receptor (beta chain) was documented in a study of shared clonotypes between healthy human individuals. Whole-study findings and limits: Compared with clonotypes that all four donors shared, non-shared clonotypes had lower generation probabilities.

Repertoires were generated with immunoSEQ multiplex PCR, while TCRdb's copy carries only in-frame clones and drops some. This table holds about 380,000 clones, about 97% found once. CD45RO+ cells were combined with CCR7-negative CD45RA+ TemRA cells to form CD8 memory. The CDR3 is 14 amino acids. The V gene end was trimmed by 5 bases and the J gene end by 7 bases; junction bases not matched to a gene: 8. Per germline, CDR1 SGHTA and CDR2 FQGNSA. With respect to this clone: Its antigen is currently unknown.

The TCR sequence derives from a man in his thirties or forties in good health. Material: memory CD8+ T cells sorted from blood. Subset described: CD45RO+ cells pooled with CCR7-negative TemRA cells. The chain combines TRBV7-2 with TRBJ2-1, with TRBD2 identical over 7 bases. The CDR3 loop is CASSPRLAANEQFF. The CDR3, as DNA: TGTGCCAGCAGCCCTAGACTAGCAGCTAATGAGCAGTTCTTC. The entire variable domain, with the rest obtained from reference TRBV7-2 and TRBJ2-1, is as follows: GAGVSQSPSNKVTEKGKDVELRCDPISGHTALYWYRQSLGQGLEFLIYFQGNSAPDKSGLPSDRFSAERTGGSVSTLTIQRTQQEDSAVYLCASSPRLAANEQFFGPGTRLTVL.